The 29 T cell receptor beta chains below come from one sample, sequenced in a study of blood T cell repertoires in COVID-19. TCRdb's copy holds only in-frame clones and misses some; the assay was immunoSEQ multiplex PCR. The top ten clones hold approximately 5% of a sample with around 190,000 clones, approximately 85% of them seen once. Sequencing was done on a sample of peripheral blood. The receptors here all came from a woman aged 80 or over with acute or convalescent COVID-19.

V is TRBV28 and J is TRBJ2-7; 7 bases align to TRBD1. This CDR3 is 14 amino acids long. Germline trimming cut 9 bases from V and 2 bases from J; bases unmatched to any gene: 10. Germline loops: CDR1 MDHEN, CDR2 SYDVKM. The CDR3 loop reads CASYRGGLAYEQYF. For the CDR3, the DNA is TGTGCCAGTTACAGGGGCGGGTTGGCCTACGAGCAGTACTTC.

The chain recombines TRBV27 with TRBJ1-6; TRBD1 might be the D (5 bases). The CDR3 runs to 16 residues. The germline V and J ends were trimmed by 0 bases and 3 bases, with 9 bases remaining between them. The V gene's germline CDR1 is MNHEY and CDR2 SMNVEV (reference sequence). The CDR3 is CASSLSRQYYNSPLHF. The CDR3 region has the DNA TGTGCCAGCAGTTTATCCCGACAGTACTATAATTCACCCCTCCACTTT.

The rearrangement joins TRBV6-2 or TRBV6-3 to TRBJ2-7; 13 bases agree with TRBD2. The J segment lost 5 bases and the V segment lost 3 bases, leaving 10 bases of the junction unmatched. Germline CDR1 MNHEY, CDR2 SVGEGT. The CDR3 contains 17 residues. The CDR3 reads CASSYGLAGENTHEQYF. The CDR3 DNA reads as TGTGCCAGCAGTTATGGACTAGCGGGAGAAAATACTCACGAGCAGTACTTC.

This clone was seen a handful of times. The rearrangement joins TRBV6-5 to TRBJ1-1; 8 bases agree with TRBD1. The CDR3 is made up of 14 amino acids. The V and J ends lost 6 bases and 1 base, in that order; junction bases with no gene match: 4. Germline V CDR1 and CDR2: MNHEY, SVGAGI. The CDR3 loop reads CASRRQGTNTEAFF. Here the CDR3 DNA reads TGTGCCAGCAGACGACAGGGGACGAACACTGAAGCTTTCTTT.

In its sample, this clone was seen a few times. The chain has TRBV2 and TRBJ2-1; 8 nucleotides align to TRBD2. The CDR3 length is 14 residues. J was trimmed by 3 bases and V by 3 bases; bases with no gene match: 1. Germline values: CDR1 SNHLY, CDR2 FYNNEI. CDR3: CASSDSGNYNEQFF. The DNA of the CDR3 is TGTGCCAGCAGTGATAGCGGGAACTACAATGAGCAGTTCTTC.

This chain joins TRBV6-5 and TRBJ1-5; a weak D match, TRBD1 (5 bases). V gave up 4 bases and J gave up 5 bases, with 9 bases separating them. From germline, CDR1 is MNHEY and CDR2 SVGAGI. This CDR3 is 13 amino acids long. CDR3: CASSLTEYQPQHF. In DNA form, the CDR3 reads TGTGCCAGCAGTTTGACAGAATATCAGCCCCAGCATTTT.

This clone was counted once. The J gene is TRBJ1-2, the V gene TRBV7-9; D is uncertain. This CDR3 comprises 13 residues. Trimming took 1 base from V and 8 from J, leaving 11 bases between them. CDR1 is SEHNR and CDR2 is FQNEAQ in the germline V gene (reference sequence). CDR3 sequence reads: CASSLVPGKGYTF. CDR3 DNA sequence: TGTGCCAGCAGCTTAGTACCGGGGAAAGGCTACACCTTC.

V gene TRBV5-1 combines with J gene TRBJ2-2; maybe TRBD2 (6 bases). CDR1 and CDR2 (germline): SGHRS, YFSETQ. The V end was cut by 0 bases, the J end by 3 bases, with 12 bases between. The CDR3 has 16 residues. CDR3: CASSLAPGSDTGELFF. As DNA, the CDR3 is TGCGCCAGCAGCTTGGCTCCCGGGAGCGACACCGGGGAGCTGTTTTTT.

This chain links TRBV30 with TRBJ2-5, with no clear D. This CDR3 spans 11 amino acids. Germline V gives CDR1 GTSNPN, CDR2 SVGIG (reference sequence). The V end lost 2 bases, the J end lost 3 bases, and 4 bases lay between the germline ends. The CDR3 DNA sequence: TGTGCCTGGAGTCCTAAAGAGACCCAGTACTTC. Protein product: CAWSPKETQYF.

V usage is TRBV2 and J usage is TRBJ2-2, with 9 bases fitting TRBD1. CDR3 length equals 16 residues. Germline V gene lookup returns CDR1 SNHLY and CDR2 FYNNEI. Germline trimming cut 5 bases from V and 5 bases from J; bases unmatched to any gene: 9. The CDR3 bases are TGTGCCAGCAGTACAGGGGGCGGGGGTTTTACCGGGGAGCTGTTTTTT. It codes for CASSTGGGGFTGELFF.

The rearrangement links TRBV6-2 or TRBV6-3 to TRBJ2-5; 8 bases fit TRBD1. The CDR3 spans 15 residues. The junction had 4 bases not matched to a gene; V was cut back by 2 bases and J by 2 bases. Germline CDR1 and CDR2: MNHEY and SVGEGT. CDR3 sequence (DNA): TGTGCCAGCAGTTACGGACAGGGAAAACAAGAGACCCAGTACTTC. Translating gives CASSYGQGKQETQYF.

This chain connects TRBV6-5 to TRBJ2-1, with TRBD1 matching 12 bases. V trimming: 6 bases; J trimming: 7 bases; junction bases outside the gene matches: 4. The CDR3 sequence is 14 residues long. The germline CDR1 and CDR2 sequences are MNHEY and SVGAGI. The chain's CDR3 is CASSRDRGRNEQFF. Here the CDR3 DNA reads TGTGCCAGCAGCAGGGACAGGGGGCGGAATGAGCAGTTCTTC.

The rearrangement joins TRBV5-4 to TRBJ2-2, with TRBD2 matching over 10 bases. CDR1 is SGHNT, CDR2 YYREEE, per germline (reference sequence). The CDR3 is 16 amino acids. V trimming: 4 bases; J trimming: 5 bases; junction bases outside the gene matches: 8. The CDR3 DNA is TGTGCCAGCAGCGCGATGAGCGGGAGGGTTACCGGGGAGCTGTTTTTT. It yields the protein CASSAMSGRVTGELFF.

J is TRBJ2-7 and V is TRBV6-6; TRBD1 aligns across 8 bases. The germline gives CDR1 MNHNY, CDR2 SVGAGI (reference sequence). The CDR3 contains 16 residues. V dropped 0 bases and J dropped 4; count of bases not matched to a gene: 8. The CDR3 reads CASSYSRDRRGYEQYF. CDR3 DNA sequence: TGTGCCAGCAGTTACTCCCGGGACAGGAGGGGATACGAGCAGTACTTC.

The chain is built from TRBV29-1 and TRBJ2-1; TRBD1 matches at 7 bases. The V gene's germline CDR1 is SQVTM and CDR2 ANQGSEA. Trimming cost V 8 bases and J 8 bases; bases outside gene matches: 6. The CDR3 has 11 amino acids. The CDR3 loop is CSTYRGYEQFF. The CDR3 DNA follows: TGCAGCACATACAGGGGATATGAGCAGTTCTTC.

The chain couples TRBV29-1 to TRBJ2-7; D call uncertain. Trimming took 4 bases from V and 3 from J, leaving 10 bases between them. The germline V gene encodes CDR1 SQVTM and CDR2 ANQGSEA. This CDR3 contains 12 residues. Here the CDR3 DNA reads TGCAGCGTTGCCCCTTCGGGCTACGAGCAGTACTTC. Protein: CSVAPSGYEQYF.

The chain couples TRBV10-2 to TRBJ1-1; D is possibly TRBD1 (5 bases). The CDR3 totals 13 residues. V gave up 8 bases and J gave up 4 bases, with 14 bases separating them. Germline CDR1 and CDR2: WSHSY and SAAADI. The CDR3 coding sequence is TGCGCCAGCGGACGGGACTGGGGCACTGAAGCTTTCTTT. It translates to CASGRDWGTEAFF.

The chain is built from TRBV11-2 and TRBJ2-7; 9 bases fit TRBD1. Germline values: CDR1 SGHAT, CDR2 FQNNGV. This CDR3 has 13 residues. V lost 4 bases to trimming and J lost 2 bases; unmatched junction nucleotides: 0. The CDR3 sequence: CASSWTGAYEQYF. CDR3 sequence (DNA): TGTGCCAGCAGCTGGACAGGGGCCTACGAGCAGTACTTC.

V usage is TRBV5-1 and J usage is TRBJ2-3, with 10 bases matching TRBD2. CDR1 SGHRS and CDR2 YFSETQ come from the germline V gene. V lost 3 bases, J lost 6 bases, and 4 bases stayed unmatched. The CDR3 runs 14 residues. The chain's CDR3 is CASSSRLAGDTQYF. The CDR3 bases are TGCGCCAGCAGCTCCCGACTAGCGGGTGATACGCAGTATTTT.

V usage is TRBV10-1 and J usage is TRBJ2-7; 8 nucleotides align to TRBD1. CDR3 length: 15 residues. V lost 0 bases and J lost 2; bases outside the gene matches: 3. Germline CDR1 WNHNN, CDR2 SYGVQD (reference sequence). DNA for the CDR3: TGCGCCAGCAGTGAGTCGACAGGGGAAACCTACGAGCAGTACTTC. It yields the protein CASSESTGETYEQYF.

The chain couples TRBV5-1 to TRBJ2-5; 12 bases align to TRBD2. CDR3 length: 17 residues. Unmatched junction bases numbered 7, after V lost 0 bases and J lost 4 bases. CDR1 and CDR2 (germline): SGHRS, YFSETQ. The CDR3 DNA reads as TGCGCCAGCAGCTTGGGGTCTAGCGGGAGGGGTTTAGAGACCCAGTACTTC. Protein: CASSLGSSGRGLETQYF. Complete variable domain (other parts from reference TRBV5-1 and TRBJ2-5): KAGVTQTPRYLIKTRGQQVTLSCSPISGHRSVSWYQQTPGQGLQFLFEYFSETQRNKGNFPGRFSGRQFSNSRSEMNVSTLELGDSALYLCASSLGSSGRGLETQYFGPGTRLLVL.

This clone was seen a few times. The chain couples TRBV19 to TRBJ1-5; D possibly corresponds to TRBD1 (6 bases). Germline CDR1 and CDR2: LNHDA and SQIVND (reference sequence). Trimming stripped 2 bases from V and 2 bases from J, with 13 bases between. This CDR3 is built from 16 residues. CDR3 residues: CASSINRAVGNQPQHF. CDR3 DNA: TGTGCCAGTAGTATAAACAGGGCGGTAGGCAATCAGCCCCAGCATTTT.

This chain links TRBV28 with TRBJ2-7; tentatively, D is TRBD2 (6 bases). The germline gives CDR1 MDHEN, CDR2 SYDVKM. The V gene lost 2 bases and the J gene lost 2 bases, with 16 bases spanning the gap. The CDR3 covers 16 residues. This CDR3 is CASSLVDGRGTYEQYF. The DNA for the CDR3 is TGTGCCAGCAGTTTAGTAGATGGCCGGGGGACCTACGAGCAGTACTTC.

The chain is built from TRBV5-1 and TRBJ2-2; weak D call: TRBD1 (6 bases). The germline V gene has CDR1 SGHRS and CDR2 YFSETQ. V dropped 8 bases and J dropped 0 bases, with 11 bases sitting between them. This CDR3 spans 14 amino acids. In nucleotides, the CDR3 is TGCGCCAGTTCCGGGACACCGAACACCGGGGAGCTGTTTTTT. Protein product: CASSGTPNTGELFF.

This chain uses TRBV18 with TRBJ1-2; 7 positions agree with TRBD1. The germline gives CDR1 KGHSH, CDR2 LQKENI. The CDR3 is made up of 14 amino acids. Germline trimming cut 3 bases from V and 6 bases from J; bases unmatched to any gene: 7. The DNA of the CDR3 is TGTGCCAGCTCACCCGATCGGACAGGACATGGCTACACCTTC. Encoded protein: CASSPDRTGHGYTF.

The CDR3 protein is CASSPRGSAGNTIYF. CDR3 in DNA: TGTGCCAGCAGCCCTCGGGGGAGTGCTGGAAACACCATATATTTT. The rearrangement links TRBV7-2 to TRBJ1-3, with a weak D call TRBD1 (5 bases). The length of the CDR3 is 15 residues. Germline CDR1 SGHTA, CDR2 FQGNSA. V lost 5 bases to trimming and J lost 2 bases, with 13 bases between them.

This clone was observed a single time. V is TRBV29-1 and J is TRBJ2-5; 9 bases are a match to TRBD2. Germline loops: CDR1 SQVTM, CDR2 ANQGSEA. Trimming at V came to 0 bases and at J to 4 bases, leaving 9 bases not matched to a gene. The CDR3 contains 16 residues. The CDR3 DNA is TGCAGCGTTGAAGATGTTTTTAGCGGGAGCTTAGAGACCCAGTACTTC. Its protein is CSVEDVFSGSLETQYF.

V and J are TRBV9 and TRBJ2-2, with D perhaps matching TRBD2 (5 bases). The germline gives CDR1 SGDLS, CDR2 YYNGEE. V was clipped by 4 bases and J by 1 base, with 8 bases between them. The CDR3 runs 14 residues. For the CDR3, the DNA is TGTGCCAGCAGCCCTAGCCTGAACACCGGGGAGCTGTTTTTT. Encoded protein: CASSPSLNTGELFF.

This chain joins TRBV4-3 and TRBJ1-2; 7 bases map to TRBD1. V shed 0 bases, J shed 7 bases, and the junction held 5 bases outside the gene matches. CDR1 and CDR2 (germline): LGHNA, YSLEER. The CDR3 length is 14 residues. The CDR3 protein is CASSQDLQGSGYTF. The CDR3 region has the DNA TGCGCCAGCAGCCAAGATCTACAGGGGAGTGGCTACACCTTC.